This T cell receptor beta chain was profiled in a study of blood T cell repertoires in COVID-19. In the source study's methods: Quantification of nucleated cells was approximated via reference gene primer amplification. Measured with immunoSEQ multiplex PCR; TCRdb has only the in-frame clones, and not every one. V, J and clone size are those of that table, while D and trimming were read from the DNA. The sample consists of 250,000 to 300,000 clones, 89% of them appearing once. This clone was counted once. Trimming pared 0 bases from V and 10 bases from J, leaving 9 bases between. This CDR3 spans 12 amino acids. Germline loops: CDR1 KGHDR, CDR2 SFDVKD.

Sequenced: PBMCs or T cells enriched from blood (not recorded which). This TCR came from a woman in her thirties or forties who had recovered from COVID-19. The genes are TRBV24-1 and TRBJ2-7; perhaps TRBD1 as D (6 bases). Here the CDR3 reads CATSDLMGAQYF. CDR3 bases: TGTGCCACCAGTGATTTGATGGGGGCACAGTACTTC.